One sample yielded the 27 T cell receptor beta chains listed below, sequenced in a study of blood T cell repertoires in COVID-19. Measured with immunoSEQ multiplex PCR; TCRdb has only the in-frame clones, and not every one. The sample records approximately 150,000 clones, more than 70% being singletons. The sample comprised peripheral blood. The receptors derive from a human donor in a cohort sampled during active COVID-19.

The rearrangement joins TRBV5-1 to TRBJ1-2; TRBD1 agrees at 9 bases. The CDR3 totals 15 residues. Looked up from germline, CDR1 is SGHRS and CDR2 is YFSETQ. V lost 5 bases and J lost 6; bases outside the gene matches: 11. As DNA, the CDR3 is TGCGCCAGCAGTTCTGGGACAGGGAGTCCTAATGGCTACACCTTC. The encoded protein is CASSSGTGSPNGYTF.

The chain couples TRBV4-3 to TRBJ2-7; TRBD1 aligns across 8 bases. From germline, CDR1 is LGHNA and CDR2 YSLEER. The V gene end was trimmed by 4 bases and the J gene end by 3 bases; junction bases not matched to a gene: 2. The CDR3 consists of 13 residues. The CDR3 coding sequence is TGCGCCAGCAGCCCGGACAGGGACTACGAGCAGTACTTC. The encoded protein is CASSPDRDYEQYF.

V usage is TRBV5-6 and J usage is TRBJ1-1; TRBD1 matches 7 bases. Germline V CDR1 and CDR2: SGHDT, YYEEEE. V lost 4 bases, J lost 0 bases, and 6 bases stayed unmatched. This CDR3 has 15 amino acids. This CDR3 reads CASSPWTGVNTEAFF. The DNA of the CDR3 is TGTGCCAGCAGCCCGTGGACAGGAGTGAACACTGAAGCTTTCTTT. Combining the CDR3 with reference TRBV5-6 and TRBJ1-1 gives the whole variable domain DAGVTQSPTHLIKTRGQQVTLRCSPKSGHDTVSWYQQALGQGPQFIFQYYEEEERQRGNFPDRFSGHQFPNYSSELNVNALLLGDSALYLCASSPWTGVNTEAFFGQGTRLTVV.

This clone has only one observation. The chain recombines TRBV6-6 with TRBJ2-5; D possibly corresponds to TRBD2 (7 bases). The CDR3 has 14 amino acids. The V gene's germline CDR1 is MNHNY and CDR2 SVGAGI (reference sequence). The V and J ends lost 3 bases and 5 bases respectively, with 13 bases between them. The CDR3 loop is CASSYRGALETQYF. The CDR3 DNA reads as TGTGCCAGCAGTTATCGGGGGGCCTTGGAGACCCAGTACTTC.

The chain combines TRBV27 with TRBJ2-1; 14 bases are shared with TRBD2. CDR1 and CDR2 from the germline V gene are MNHEY and SMNVEV (reference sequence). V gave up 4 bases and J gave up 7 bases; unmatched junction bases: 3. The CDR3 sequence is 15 residues long. The CDR3 protein is CASSSTSGGANEQFF. As DNA, the CDR3 is TGTGCCAGCAGTTCGACTAGCGGGGGGGCGAATGAGCAGTTCTTC.

The rearrangement joins TRBV11-2 to TRBJ2-3; TRBD2 might be the D (6 bases). Trimming removed 5 bases at V and 6 bases at J, with 15 bases between. CDR3 length equals 14 residues. Looked up from germline, CDR1 is SGHAT and CDR2 is FQNNGV. CDR3 loop: CASSPSPAGDTQYF. The CDR3 DNA follows: TGTGCCAGCAGCCCCTCCCCGGCGGGGGATACGCAGTATTTT.

Only a few counts were recorded for this clone. For the CDR3, the DNA is TGTGCCAGCAGCTTAGACCCCAGGAGGTCCTATGGCTACACCTTC. Its protein product is CASSLDPRRSYGYTF. The V and J genes are TRBV5-4 and TRBJ1-2, with D hard to call. Germline V gene data show CDR1 as SGHNT and CDR2 as YYREEE (reference sequence). This CDR3 comprises 15 residues. V lost 2 bases and J lost 4, with 15 bases in between.

This chain links TRBV11-1 with TRBJ2-3; 9 nucleotides agree with TRBD2. Germline V gives CDR1 SGHAT, CDR2 FQDESV (reference sequence). The J segment lost 4 bases and the V segment lost 2 bases, leaving 7 bases of the junction unmatched. This CDR3 is built from 16 residues. CDR3 nucleotides: TGTGCCAGCAGCTTACCCGTGCTAGCGGGGCCAGATACGCAGTATTTT. This sequence encodes CASSLPVLAGPDTQYF.

The table lists this clone with a count of one. The chain combines TRBV3-1 (or the pseudogene TRBV3-2) with TRBJ2-3, with a tentative D call TRBD2 (7 bases). The CDR3 is made up of 17 amino acids. V was cut by 5 bases and J by 1 base, with 19 bases left in between. Per germline, CDR1 LGHDT and CDR2 YNNKEL (reference sequence). The CDR3 region is CASSSTGLGGGTDTQYF. In DNA form, the CDR3 reads TGTGCCAGCAGCTCCACAGGACTAGGGGGGGGCACAGATACGCAGTATTTT.

This CDR3 is CASSADPTSTEAFF. The CDR3 DNA follows: TGTGCCAGCAGCGCCGACCCGACAAGCACTGAAGCTTTCTTT. The rearrangement uses TRBV7-2 and TRBJ1-1; no clear D. The CDR3 covers 14 residues. With 5 bases removed from V and 4 bases from J, the gap between germline ends came to 14 bases. Germline V gene lookup returns CDR1 SGHTA and CDR2 FQGNSA.

The chain combines TRBV29-1 with TRBJ1-5, with TRBD1 identical over 7 bases. This CDR3 has 13 residues. V was pared by 6 bases and J by 3 bases, with 5 bases of the junction left unmatched. Looked up from germline, CDR1 is SQVTM and CDR2 is ANQGSEA. The CDR3 nucleotides are TGCAGCGTCCGGGACAGCCCCAATCAGCCCCAGCATTTT. Translating it yields CSVRDSPNQPQHF.

The chain carries TRBV2 and TRBJ2-3; no clear D. V shed 3 bases and J shed 2 bases, with 9 bases lying between them. CDR3 size: 14 residues. The germline CDR1 and CDR2 sequences are SNHLY and FYNNEI. The CDR3 DNA reads TGTGCCAGCAGTGATCGACACCACACAGATACGCAGTATTTT. This gives the protein CASSDRHHTDTQYF. Full variable domain (missing parts from reference TRBV2 and TRBJ2-3): EPEVTQTPSHQVTQMGQEVILRCVPISNHLYFYWYRQILGQKVEFLVSFYNNEISEKSEIFDDQFSVERPDGSNFTLKIRSTKLEDSAMYFCASSDRHHTDTQYFGPGTRLTVL.

The chain employs TRBV10-3 and TRBJ2-2; TRBD2 matches at 12 bases. Germline trimming cut 6 bases from V and 3 bases from J; bases unmatched to any gene: 2. From germline, CDR1 is ENHRY and CDR2 SYGVKD. The CDR3 runs 15 residues. The CDR3 reads CAISPSGGDTGELFF. In nucleotides, the CDR3 is TGTGCCATCAGCCCTAGCGGGGGGGACACCGGGGAGCTGTTTTTT.

This clone was seen just once. The V gene is TRBV18, the J gene TRBJ2-7; 10 bases match TRBD2. The ends lost 4 bases at V and 1 base at J; junction bases unmatched: 7. Germline V CDR1 and CDR2: KGHSH, LQKENI. The CDR3 has 16 residues. The CDR3 is CASSLLSGGESYEQYF. The CDR3 DNA is TGTGCCAGCTCACTTTTAAGCGGGGGGGAATCCTACGAGCAGTACTTC.

The chain joins TRBV10-3 to TRBJ2-7, with 9 positions matching TRBD1. Germline-derived CDR1 and CDR2 are ENHRY and SYGVKD. This CDR3 region has 14 residues. The V segment lost 5 bases and the J segment 6 bases; nucleotides outside the gene matches: 8. CDR3 sequence: CAISPTGGAGEQYF. The CDR3 region has the DNA TGTGCCATCAGTCCTACAGGGGGCGCGGGCGAGCAGTACTTC.

The J gene is TRBJ2-5, the V gene TRBV5-1, with 12 bases lining up with TRBD1. The ends lost 0 bases at V and 5 bases at J; junction bases unmatched: 5. This CDR3 comprises 16 residues. Per germline, CDR1 SGHRS and CDR2 YFSETQ. In nucleotides, the CDR3 is TGCGCCAGCAGCTTGGTGGGACAGGGGGCTTCGGAGACCCAGTACTTC. The encoded protein is CASSLVGQGASETQYF.

The gene calls are TRBV18 and TRBJ2-3; D is possibly TRBD1 (6 bases). Germline CDR1 reads KGHSH; CDR2 reads LQKENI. The V end was cut by 1 base, the J end by 2 bases, with 10 bases between. CDR3 size: 15 residues. The CDR3 DNA reads TGTGCCAGCTCACCACATCCAGGGGCCACAGATACGCAGTATTTT. This gives the protein CASSPHPGATDTQYF. Using reference TRBV18 and TRBJ2-3 for the parts outside the CDR3, the full variable domain is NAGVMQNPRHLVRRRGQEARLRCSPMKGHSHVYWYRQLPEEGLKFMVYLQKENIIDESGMPKERFSAEFPKEGPSILRIQQVVRGDSAAYFCASSPHPGATDTQYFGPGTRLTVL.

The CDR3 region is CASSSGGPNTGELFF. DNA of the CDR3: TGCGCCAGCAGCTCGGGGGGTCCGAACACCGGGGAGCTGTTTTTT. The chain has TRBV5-1 and TRBJ2-2, with TRBD2 identical over 7 bases. This CDR3 contains 15 residues. Germline values: CDR1 SGHRS, CDR2 YFSETQ. Germline trimming cut 3 bases from V and 0 bases from J; bases unmatched to any gene: 2. Using reference TRBV5-1 and TRBJ2-2 for the parts outside the CDR3, the full variable domain is KAGVTQTPRYLIKTRGQQVTLSCSPISGHRSVSWYQQTPGQGLQFLFEYFSETQRNKGNFPGRFSGRQFSNSRSEMNVSTLELGDSALYLCASSSGGPNTGELFFGEGSRLTVL.

This clone occurred a few times. V usage is TRBV2 and J usage is TRBJ1-1; D remains ambiguous. Germline V gives CDR1 SNHLY, CDR2 FYNNEI. The CDR3 spans 15 residues. The germline V and J ends were trimmed by 2 bases and 2 bases, with 12 bases remaining between them. The CDR3 is CASSEIVQPNTEAFF. The CDR3 DNA reads as TGTGCCAGCAGTGAAATTGTACAGCCAAACACTGAAGCTTTCTTT. Based on the CDR3 plus reference TRBV2 and TRBJ1-1, the full variable domain is EPEVTQTPSHQVTQMGQEVILRCVPISNHLYFYWYRQILGQKVEFLVSFYNNEISEKSEIFDDQFSVERPDGSNFTLKIRSTKLEDSAMYFCASSEIVQPNTEAFFGQGTRLTVV.

The chain's CDR3 is CASSLLAGGRNEQFF. The CDR3 bases are TGTGCCAGCAGCTTGCTAGCGGGGGGTAGGAATGAGCAGTTCTTC. This chain connects TRBV5-4 to TRBJ2-1; 11 bases map to TRBD2. The CDR3 is made up of 15 amino acids. With 1 base clipped from V and 7 bases from J, the junction kept 4 bases outside the gene matches. Germline V lookup: CDR1 SGHNT, CDR2 YYREEE (reference sequence).

V and J are TRBV16 and TRBJ2-1; 11 bases line up with TRBD2. V gave up 4 bases and J gave up 10 bases; unmatched junction bases: 12. The CDR3 is made up of 16 amino acids. The germline V gene has CDR1 KGHSY and CDR2 FQNENV. The CDR3 reads CASSRDALAGGKEQFF. The CDR3 nucleotides are TGTGCCAGCAGCCGCGACGCGCTAGCGGGGGGCAAAGAGCAGTTCTTC.

This clone was recorded only once. This chain links TRBV19 with TRBJ1-1; 7 bases agree with TRBD1. The J segment lost 5 bases and the V segment lost 9 bases, leaving 12 bases of the junction unmatched. CDR3 length: 14 residues. Germline loops: CDR1 LNHDA, CDR2 SQIVND (reference sequence). The CDR3 DNA is TGTGCCAGCAGCAGGGGGTTGGGTATGACTGAAGCTTTCTTT. Amino acid sequence: CASSRGLGMTEAFF.

The chain recombines TRBV4-2 with TRBJ2-3, with 11 positions matching TRBD2. V shed 0 bases, J shed 6 bases, and the junction held 11 bases outside the gene matches. Per germline, CDR1 LGHNA and CDR2 YNFKEQ. The CDR3 has 18 residues. This CDR3 is CASSQENPTSGGTDTQYF. CDR3 bases: TGTGCCAGCAGCCAAGAGAACCCCACTAGCGGGGGAACTGATACGCAGTATTTT.

The V gene is TRBV7-9, the J gene TRBJ2-6; D is possibly TRBD2 (7 bases). Germline V gene sequence: CDR1 SEHNR, CDR2 FQNEAQ (reference sequence). V was clipped by 8 bases and J by 1 base, with 21 bases between them. The length of the CDR3 is 18 residues. The CDR3 DNA is TGTGCCAGCGCACCACCGGGGGGCCTATTTTCTGGGGCCAACGTCCTGACTTTC. This codes for CASAPPGGLFSGANVLTF. Together with reference TRBV7-9 and TRBJ2-6, the CDR3 gives the full variable domain: DTGVSQNPRHKITKRGQNVTFRCDPISEHNRLYWYRQTLGQGPEFLTYFQNEAQLEKSRLLSDRFSAERPKGSFSTLEIQRTEQGDSAMYLCASAPPGGLFSGANVLTFGAGSRLTVL.

The chain has TRBV18 and TRBJ2-3, with D possibly TRBD2 on 5 matching bases. The CDR3 has 14 residues. In germline, CDR1 is KGHSH, CDR2 LQKENI. The V and J ends lost 0 bases and 6 bases respectively, with 10 bases between them. CDR3 region: CASSPPTTGDTQYF. Here the CDR3 DNA reads TGTGCCAGCTCACCACCTACTACGGGGGATACGCAGTATTTT.

The chain employs TRBV6-2 or TRBV6-3 and TRBJ1-6; tentative D call: TRBD1 (5 bases). There are 14 residues in the CDR3. Looked up from germline, CDR1 is MNHEY and CDR2 is SVGEGT. The ends were cut back, 6 bases at V and 10 bases at J, with 16 bases in the middle. The CDR3 coding sequence is TGTGCCAGCAGCCCCGTCGGGGGGGACTCACCCCTCCACTTT. It is translated as CASSPVGGDSPLHF.

The gene calls are TRBV15 and TRBJ1-5, with TRBD1 as a possible D gene (6 bases). Between the trimmed V and J ends, which lost 1 base and 5 bases, there was a span of 12 bases. This CDR3 has 15 amino acids. The germline CDR1 and CDR2 sequences are LNHNV and YYDKDF (reference sequence). In nucleotides, the CDR3 is TGTGCCACCAGCAGAGTGACGGGGGGCGATCAGCCCCAGCATTTT. As protein: CATSRVTGGDQPQHF.